This TCR beta chain was captured in a study of blood T cell repertoires in COVID-19. Across the study: Sites in the United States, Italy and Spain provided acute and convalescent COVID-19 samples.

CDR1 and CDR2 from the germline V gene are MDHEN and SYDVKM. Trimming at V came to 8 bases and at J to 7 bases, leaving 9 bases not matched to a gene. The CDR3 runs to 15 residues. Per the original data handling: The authors estimated nucleated cell counts from reference gene primer amplification. Only in-frame clones appear in the TCRdb table, and some are missing; sequencing was by immunoSEQ multiplex PCR. V and J calls and clone size are given by that table; D and trimming were obtained from the DNA. This table holds roughly 27,000 clones, 90% found once. The clonotype was recovered from a woman aged 60 to 75 with active COVID-19. This rearrangement joins TRBV28 to TRBJ1-5; the match to TRBD1 covers 12 bases. Sequenced input: peripheral blood. The CDR3: CASEQGQGAWQPQHF. The CDR3 coding sequence is TGTGCCAGCGAGCAGGGACAGGGGGCTTGGCAGCCCCAGCATTTT. Supplemented by reference TRBV28 and TRBJ1-5, the full variable domain reads DVKVTQSSRYLVKRTGEKVFLECVQDMDHENMFWYRQDPGLGLRLIYFSYDVKMKEKGDIPEGYSVSREKKERFSLILESASTNQTSMYLCASEQGQGAWQPQHFGDGTRLSIL.